These 11 T cell receptor beta chains were all obtained from the same sample, sequenced in a study of blood T cell repertoires in COVID-19. Libraries were prepared by immunoSEQ multiplex PCR; TCRdb keeps only in-frame clonotypes and omits some of them. The profile shows some 96,000 clones, about 88% of them singletons. The sequencing input was peripheral blood. These receptors originate from a man aged 25 to 40 in a cohort sampled during active COVID-19.

With regard to this clone: Additional DNA sequences in this sample encode the identical CDR3. The genes are TRBV19 and TRBJ2-3; TRBD2 might be the D (5 bases). V dropped 1 base and J dropped 6 bases, with 14 bases sitting between them. The CDR3 runs to 15 residues. Germline-derived CDR1 and CDR2 are LNHDA and SQIVND (reference sequence). The CDR3 loop is CASSIVSGEGDTQYF. CDR3 bases: TGTGCCAGTAGTATAGTGTCCGGGGAAGGGGATACGCAGTATTTT.

In nucleotides, the CDR3 is TGTGCCAGCAGCGTGATGCAGGGGGCCTACAATGAGCAGTTCTTC. Its protein is CASSVMQGAYNEQFF. This rearrangement joins TRBV5-6 to TRBJ2-1; 7 nucleotides match TRBD1. V lost 4 bases, J lost 2 bases, and 6 bases stayed unmatched. CDR1 and CDR2 (germline): SGHDT, YYEEEE. The CDR3 extends over 15 amino acids.

CDR3 nucleotides: TGTGCCAGCAGTTACTCGAGGCCGAGTACTAATGAAAAACTGTTTTTT. Encoded protein: CASSYSRPSTNEKLFF. V is TRBV6-5 and J is TRBJ1-4; no clear D. The V gene lost 0 bases and the J gene lost 2 bases, with 10 bases spanning the gap. This CDR3 is built from 16 residues. CDR1 MNHEY and CDR2 SVGAGI come from the germline V gene.

This clone was seen more than once but under ten times. The chain joins TRBV15 to TRBJ1-5, with D hard to call. V lost 3 bases, J lost 0 bases, and 18 bases lay in between. This CDR3 is 18 amino acids long. Germline CDR1 LNHNV, CDR2 YYDKDF (reference sequence). The CDR3 DNA follows: TGTGCCACCAGCAGTTTCCCTACCGCCCTATATAGCAATCAGCCCCAGCATTTT. Protein: CATSSFPTALYSNQPQHF.

J is TRBJ1-3 and V is TRBV7-9, with TRBD1 as a possible D gene (5 bases). Trimming took 5 bases from V and 0 from J, leaving 17 bases between them. The length of the CDR3 is 17 residues. Germline V gene lookup returns CDR1 SEHNR and CDR2 FQNEAQ (reference sequence). The CDR3 DNA follows: TGTGCCAGCAGCCCTCCGACTGGGGCGAGCTCTGGAAACACCATATATTTT. This encodes CASSPPTGASSGNTIYF.

The chain is built from TRBV6-5 and TRBJ2-5, with D possibly matching TRBD2 (5 bases). V lost 8 bases and J lost 3, with 13 bases in between. The CDR3 runs 13 residues. Germline V gene lookup returns CDR1 MNHEY and CDR2 SVGAGI. The CDR3 loop reads CASLPGSKETQYF. The CDR3 bases are TGTGCCAGCTTACCGGGGAGCAAAGAGACCCAGTACTTC.

The chain uses TRBV11-2 and TRBJ2-3; TRBD2 aligns across 10 bases. After removal of 1 base from V and 2 bases from J, the junction contained 9 bases not matched to a gene. The CDR3 is 18 residues long. CDR1 is SGHAT, CDR2 FQNNGV, per germline. Here the CDR3 DNA reads TGTGCCAGCAGCTTAGGCTGGGGGGGACTAGCGTCCACAGATACGCAGTATTTT. Its protein product is CASSLGWGGLASTDTQYF.

The CDR3 DNA sequence: TGTGCCATCAGTGGGGGGCTGGATACGCAGTATTTT. Encoded protein: CAISGGLDTQYF. This sequence joins TRBV10-3 and TRBJ2-3; D possibly corresponds to TRBD1 (6 bases). The CDR3 has 12 residues. CDR1 and CDR2 from the germline V gene are ENHRY and SYGVKD. V was shortened by 4 bases and J by 6 bases, with 8 bases between the two germline ends.

This clone appeared a few times. Distinct nucleotide sequences in the sample also encode this CDR3. The chain recombines TRBV6-5 with TRBJ1-2; the D gene is possibly TRBD1 (5 bases). Looked up from germline, CDR1 is MNHEY and CDR2 is SVGAGI. There are 13 residues in the CDR3. Trimming cost V 2 bases and J 1 base, with 5 bases left between them. The CDR3 DNA follows: TGTGCCAGCAGTTACCAGGGTAACTATGGCTACACCTTC. Residues: CASSYQGNYGYTF.

The genes are TRBV7-2 and TRBJ2-1; 11 nucleotides line up with TRBD2. CDR1 SGHTA and CDR2 FQGNSA come from the germline V gene. The length of the CDR3 is 14 residues. Losses at the gene ends were 6 bases for V and 4 bases for J; bases not matched to a gene: 2. The CDR3 DNA reads TGTGCCAGCAGAGCTAGCGGGGGGTACAATGAGCAGTTCTTC. It codes for CASRASGGYNEQFF.

The CDR3 nucleotides read TGTGCCACCAGCAGGGAACAGGGAGTATACAATGAGCAGTTCTTC. The encoded protein is CATSREQGVYNEQFF. The chain is built from TRBV15 and TRBJ2-1; D is perhaps TRBD1 (6 bases). V lost 3 bases and J 4 bases, leaving 13 bases between the germline ends. CDR1 and CDR2 (germline): LNHNV, YYDKDF (reference sequence). The CDR3 sequence is 15 residues long.